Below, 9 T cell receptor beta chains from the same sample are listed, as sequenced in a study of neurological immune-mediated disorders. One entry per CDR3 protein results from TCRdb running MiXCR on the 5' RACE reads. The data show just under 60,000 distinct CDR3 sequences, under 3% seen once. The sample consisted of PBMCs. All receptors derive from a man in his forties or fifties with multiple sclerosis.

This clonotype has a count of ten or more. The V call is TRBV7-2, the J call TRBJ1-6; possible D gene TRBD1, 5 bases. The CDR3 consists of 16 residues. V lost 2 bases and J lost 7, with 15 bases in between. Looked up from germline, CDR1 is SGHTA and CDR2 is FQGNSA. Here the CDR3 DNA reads TGTGCCAGCAGCTTACTTCCGGGGGTCGGAAATTCACCCCTCCACTTT. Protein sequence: CASSLLPGVGNSPLHF.

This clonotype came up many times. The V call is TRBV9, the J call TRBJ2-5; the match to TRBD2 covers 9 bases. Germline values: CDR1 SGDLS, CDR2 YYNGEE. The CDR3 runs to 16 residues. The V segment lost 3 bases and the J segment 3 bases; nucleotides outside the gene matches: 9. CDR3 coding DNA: TGTGCCAGCAGCGCCCTTCCTGGACTAGCGAAAGAGACCCAGTACTTC. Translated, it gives CASSALPGLAKETQYF. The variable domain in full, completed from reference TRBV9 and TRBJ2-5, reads DSGVTQTPKHLITATGQRVTLRCSPRSGDLSVYWYQQSLDQGLQFLIQYYNGEERAKGNILERFSAQQFPDLHSELNLSSLELGDSALYFCASSALPGLAKETQYFGPGTRLLVL.

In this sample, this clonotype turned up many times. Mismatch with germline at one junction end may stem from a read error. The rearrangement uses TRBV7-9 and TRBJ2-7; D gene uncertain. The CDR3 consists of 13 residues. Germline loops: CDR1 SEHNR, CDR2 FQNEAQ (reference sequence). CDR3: CASSLGVSSEQYF. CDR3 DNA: TGTGCCAGCAGCTTAGGGGTCTCCTCCGAGCAGTACTTC.

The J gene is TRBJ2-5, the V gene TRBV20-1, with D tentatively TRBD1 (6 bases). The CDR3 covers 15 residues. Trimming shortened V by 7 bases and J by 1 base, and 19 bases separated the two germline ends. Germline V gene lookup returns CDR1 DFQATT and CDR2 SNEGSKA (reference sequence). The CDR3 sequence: CSVLNSGTPQETQYF. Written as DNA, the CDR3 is TGCAGTGTCCTAAACTCCGGGACACCCCAAGAGACCCAGTACTTC.

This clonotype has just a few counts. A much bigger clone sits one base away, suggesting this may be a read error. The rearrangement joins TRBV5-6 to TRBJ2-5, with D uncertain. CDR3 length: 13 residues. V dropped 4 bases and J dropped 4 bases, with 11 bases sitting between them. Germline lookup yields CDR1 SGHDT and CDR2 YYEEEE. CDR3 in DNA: TGTGCCAGCAGCCTTTCCTACGGAGAGACCCAGTACTTC. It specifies CASSLSYGETQYF.

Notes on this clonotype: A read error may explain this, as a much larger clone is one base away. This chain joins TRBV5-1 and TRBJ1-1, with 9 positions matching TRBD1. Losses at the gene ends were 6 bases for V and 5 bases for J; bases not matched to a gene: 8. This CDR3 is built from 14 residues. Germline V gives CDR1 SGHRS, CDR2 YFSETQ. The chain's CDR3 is CASTHQQGATEAFF. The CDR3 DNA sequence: TGCGCCAGCACCCACCAACAGGGGGCAACTGAAGCTTTCTTT. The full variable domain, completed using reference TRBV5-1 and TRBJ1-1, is KAGVTQTPRYLIKTRGQQVTLSCSPISGHRSVSWYQQTPGQGLQFLFEYFSETQRNKGNFPGRFSGRQFSNSRSEMNVSTLELGDSALYLCASTHQQGATEAFFGQGTRLTVV.

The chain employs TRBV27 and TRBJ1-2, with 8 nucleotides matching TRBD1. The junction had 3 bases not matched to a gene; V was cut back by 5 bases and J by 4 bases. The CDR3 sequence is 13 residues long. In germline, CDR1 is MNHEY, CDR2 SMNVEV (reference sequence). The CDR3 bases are TGTGCCAGCAGTACGGACAGGGCCTATGGCTACACCTTC. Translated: CASSTDRAYGYTF.

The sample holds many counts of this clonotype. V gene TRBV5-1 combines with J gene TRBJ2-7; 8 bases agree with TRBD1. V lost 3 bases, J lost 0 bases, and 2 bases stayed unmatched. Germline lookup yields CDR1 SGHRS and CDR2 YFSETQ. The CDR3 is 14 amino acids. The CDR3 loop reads CASSSTGGSYEQYF. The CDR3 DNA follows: TGCGCCAGCAGCTCCACAGGGGGCTCCTACGAGCAGTACTTC.

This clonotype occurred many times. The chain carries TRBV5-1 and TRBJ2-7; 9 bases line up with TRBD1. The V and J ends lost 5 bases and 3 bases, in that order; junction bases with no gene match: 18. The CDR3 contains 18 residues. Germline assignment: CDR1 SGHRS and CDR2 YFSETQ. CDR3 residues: CASSYITTSQGAGYEQYF. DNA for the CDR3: TGCGCCAGCAGTTACATCACGACCTCACAGGGGGCAGGCTACGAGCAGTACTTC.